This TCR beta chain was sequenced during a study of blood T cell repertoires in COVID-19. Overall study context: Sites in the United States, Italy and Spain provided acute and convalescent COVID-19 samples. Sample material is recorded as cDNA or gDNA derived from T cells, B-cell-depleted T cells, or PBMCs.

The CDR3 runs to 16 residues. V was clipped by 5 bases and J by 4 bases, with 18 bases between them. Germline V gives CDR1 SGHVS, CDR2 FNYEAQ. Original handling: Amplification of reference gene primers was used by the study to estimate nucleated cell counts. Repertoires were generated with immunoSEQ multiplex PCR, while TCRdb's copy carries only in-frame clones and drops some. V, J and clone size derive from that table, while D and trimming were established from the DNA sequence. This sample has approximately 45,000 clones, with 88% found just once. The clonotype was recovered from a human donor in a cohort sampled during active COVID-19. The sample was peripheral blood. This sequence joins TRBV7-6 and TRBJ1-5; no clear D. The CDR3 sequence: CASSPEPGPPNQPQHF. In nucleotides, the CDR3 is TGTGCCAGCAGCCCAGAACCTGGGCCCCCGAATCAGCCCCAGCATTTT.